This T cell receptor beta chain was sequenced during a study of cytomegalovirus exposure and HLA in healthy donors. Study as a whole: An earlier analysis found fewer than 140 million unique TCR beta sequences from 200 million or so T cells.

With regard to this clone: Its antigen is as yet unknown.

Trimming shortened V by 0 bases and J by 4 bases, and 10 bases separated the two germline ends. This CDR3 is built from 14 residues. Germline V gives CDR1 SGHRS, CDR2 YFSETQ. Primers: 60 Vbeta forward and 13 Jbeta reverse. The repertoire was sequenced with immunoSEQ multiplex PCR; TCRdb's copy has only in-frame clones and lacks some. The sample contains nearly 200,000 clones, under 90% of which appear only once. Study-wide points: Earlier analysis yielded a pattern in which most TCR beta V segments were productive about 90% or about 30% of the time. For most subjects, TCR beta sequences were reported to predict HLA-A and HLA-B alleles with accuracy. The study had only CMV serostatus as immune exposure information.

This receptor was obtained from a boy under 10 years old in good health and CMV-seronegative. The sequenced sample consisted of PBMCs. This sequence joins TRBV5-1 and TRBJ1-2; D call uncertain. CDR3 bases: TGCGCCAGCAGCTTGGGGGCGGGAATCTATGGCTACACCTTC. Translating gives CASSLGAGIYGYTF.